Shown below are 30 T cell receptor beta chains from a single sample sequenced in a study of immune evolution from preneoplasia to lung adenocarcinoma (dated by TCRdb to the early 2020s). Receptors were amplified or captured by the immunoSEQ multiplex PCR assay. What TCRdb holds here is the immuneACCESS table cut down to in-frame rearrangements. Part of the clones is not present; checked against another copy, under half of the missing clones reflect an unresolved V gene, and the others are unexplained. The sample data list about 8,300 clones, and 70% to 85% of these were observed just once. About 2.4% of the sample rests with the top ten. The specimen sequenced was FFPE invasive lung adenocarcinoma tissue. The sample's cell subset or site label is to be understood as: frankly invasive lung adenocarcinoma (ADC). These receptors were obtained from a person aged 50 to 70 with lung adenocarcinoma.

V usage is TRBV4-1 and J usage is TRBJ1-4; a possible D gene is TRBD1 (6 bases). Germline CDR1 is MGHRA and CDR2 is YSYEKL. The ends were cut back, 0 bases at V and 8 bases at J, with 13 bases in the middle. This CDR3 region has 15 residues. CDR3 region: CASSQDGAGDEKLFF. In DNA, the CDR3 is TGCGCCAGCAGCCAAGATGGGGCAGGGGACGAAAAACTGTTTTTT.

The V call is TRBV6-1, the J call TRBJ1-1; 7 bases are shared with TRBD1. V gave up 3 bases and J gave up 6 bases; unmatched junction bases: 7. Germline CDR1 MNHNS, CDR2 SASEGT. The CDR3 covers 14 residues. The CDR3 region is CASSDIVGGAEAFF. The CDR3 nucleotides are TGTGCCAGCAGTGATATCGTAGGGGGCGCTGAAGCTTTCTTT.

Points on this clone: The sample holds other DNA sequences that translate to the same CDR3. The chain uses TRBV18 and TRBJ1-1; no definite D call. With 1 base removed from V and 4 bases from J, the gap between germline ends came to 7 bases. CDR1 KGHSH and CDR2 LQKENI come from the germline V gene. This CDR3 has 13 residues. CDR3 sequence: CASSPQGGTEAFF. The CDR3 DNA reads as TGTGCCAGCTCACCACAGGGAGGCACTGAAGCTTTCTTT.

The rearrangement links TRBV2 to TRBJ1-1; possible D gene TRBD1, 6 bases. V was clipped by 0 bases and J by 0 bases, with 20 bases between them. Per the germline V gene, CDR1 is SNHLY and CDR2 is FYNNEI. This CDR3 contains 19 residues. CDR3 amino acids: CASSEARMGGTGMNTEAFF. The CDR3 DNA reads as TGTGCCAGCAGTGAAGCGCGCATGGGGGGCACAGGGATGAACACTGAAGCTTTCTTT.

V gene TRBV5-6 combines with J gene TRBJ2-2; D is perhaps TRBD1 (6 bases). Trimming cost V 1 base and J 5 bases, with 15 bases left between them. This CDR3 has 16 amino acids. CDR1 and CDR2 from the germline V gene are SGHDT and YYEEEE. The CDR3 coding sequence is TGTGCCAGCAGCTTGAGTGGGGGCGCAAGGACCGGGGAGCTGTTTTTT. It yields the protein CASSLSGGARTGELFF.

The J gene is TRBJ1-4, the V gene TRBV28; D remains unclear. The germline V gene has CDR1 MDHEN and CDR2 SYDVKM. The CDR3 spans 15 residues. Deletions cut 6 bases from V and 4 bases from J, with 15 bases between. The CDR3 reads CASSNRVLINEKLFF. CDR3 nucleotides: TGTGCCAGCAGCAACCGGGTCCTCATTAATGAAAAACTGTTTTTT.

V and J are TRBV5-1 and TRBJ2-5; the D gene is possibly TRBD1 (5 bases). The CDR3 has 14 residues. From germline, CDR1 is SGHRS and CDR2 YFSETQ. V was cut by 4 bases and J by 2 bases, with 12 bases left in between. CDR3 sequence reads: CASSRQNAQETQYF. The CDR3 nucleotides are TGCGCCAGCAGCAGACAGAACGCGCAAGAGACCCAGTACTTC.

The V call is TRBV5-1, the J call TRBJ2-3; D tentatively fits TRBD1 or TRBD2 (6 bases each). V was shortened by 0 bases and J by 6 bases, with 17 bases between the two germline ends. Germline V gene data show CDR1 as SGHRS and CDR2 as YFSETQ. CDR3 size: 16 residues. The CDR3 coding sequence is TGCGCCAGCAGCTTGGTTGGGGGGCGACCCCCGGATACGCAGTATTTT. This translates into CASSLVGGRPPDTQYF.

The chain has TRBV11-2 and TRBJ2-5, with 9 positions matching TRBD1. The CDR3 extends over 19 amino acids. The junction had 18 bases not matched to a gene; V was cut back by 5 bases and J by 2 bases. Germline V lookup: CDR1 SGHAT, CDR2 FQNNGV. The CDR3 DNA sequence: TGTGCCAGCAGCCTCACAGGGGGCAGCAGTAGCGGAGAGCAAGAGACCCAGTACTTC. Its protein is CASSLTGGSSSGEQETQYF.

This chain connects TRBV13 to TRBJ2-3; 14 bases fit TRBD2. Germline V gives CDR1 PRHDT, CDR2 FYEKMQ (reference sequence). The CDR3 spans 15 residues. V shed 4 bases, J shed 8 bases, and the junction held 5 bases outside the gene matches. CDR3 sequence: CASSYGTSGRGTQYF. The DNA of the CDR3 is TGTGCCAGCAGCTACGGGACTAGCGGGAGAGGTACGCAGTATTTT.

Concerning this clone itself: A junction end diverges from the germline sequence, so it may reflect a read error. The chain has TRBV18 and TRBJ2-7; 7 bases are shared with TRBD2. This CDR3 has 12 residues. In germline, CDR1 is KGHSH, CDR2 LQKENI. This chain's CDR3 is CVSSPGREEQYF. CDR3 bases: TGTGTCAGCTCACCTGGGCGGGAGGAGCAGTACTTC.

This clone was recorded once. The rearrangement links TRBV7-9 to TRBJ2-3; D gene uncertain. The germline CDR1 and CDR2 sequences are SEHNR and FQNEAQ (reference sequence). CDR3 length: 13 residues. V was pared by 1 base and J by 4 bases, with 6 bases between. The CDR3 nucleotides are TGTGCCAGCAGCTTAGGATCCCCAGATACGCAGTATTTT. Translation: CASSLGSPDTQYF.

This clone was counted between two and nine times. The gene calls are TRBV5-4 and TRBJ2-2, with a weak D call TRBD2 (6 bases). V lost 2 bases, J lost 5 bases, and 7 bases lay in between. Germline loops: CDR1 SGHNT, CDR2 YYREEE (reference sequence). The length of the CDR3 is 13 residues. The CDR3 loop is CASSFRGTGELFF. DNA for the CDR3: TGTGCCAGCAGCTTCCGGGGGACCGGGGAGCTGTTTTTT. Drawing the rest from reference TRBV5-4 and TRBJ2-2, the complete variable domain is ETGVTQSPTHLIKTRGQQVTLRCSSQSGHNTVSWYQQALGQGPQFIFQYYREEENGRGNFPPRFSGLQFPNYSSELNVNALELDDSALYLCASSFRGTGELFFGEGSRLTVL.

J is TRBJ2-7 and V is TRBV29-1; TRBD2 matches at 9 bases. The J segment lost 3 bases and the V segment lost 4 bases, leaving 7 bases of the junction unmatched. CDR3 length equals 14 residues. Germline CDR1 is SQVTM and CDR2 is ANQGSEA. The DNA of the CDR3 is TGCAGCGTTGGGGAGACTAGCGGATACTACGAGCAGTACTTC. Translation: CSVGETSGYYEQYF.

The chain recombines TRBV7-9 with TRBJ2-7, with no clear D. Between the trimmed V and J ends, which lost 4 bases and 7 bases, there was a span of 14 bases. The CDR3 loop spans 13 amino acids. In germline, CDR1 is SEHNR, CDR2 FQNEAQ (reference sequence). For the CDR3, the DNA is TGTGCCAGCAGCTCGACCCTGGCCGGGGAGCAGTACTTC. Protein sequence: CASSSTLAGEQYF.

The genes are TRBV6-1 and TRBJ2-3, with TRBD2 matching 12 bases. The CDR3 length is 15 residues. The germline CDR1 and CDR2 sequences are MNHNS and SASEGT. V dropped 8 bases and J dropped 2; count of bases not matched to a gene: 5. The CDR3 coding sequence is TGTGCCAGCCTGACTAGCGGGAGCTACACAGATACGCAGTATTTT. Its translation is CASLTSGSYTDTQYF.

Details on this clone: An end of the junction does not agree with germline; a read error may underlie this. CDR3 sequence reads: CASSTYAGTEYAQYF. The DNA of the CDR3 is TGTGCCAGCAGCACATATGCCGGGACAGAGTACGCGCAGTACTTC. The rearrangement uses TRBV5-6 and TRBJ2-7; 7 nucleotides line up with TRBD1. The CDR3 is 15 amino acids. Per the germline V gene, CDR1 is SGHDT and CDR2 is YYEEEE.

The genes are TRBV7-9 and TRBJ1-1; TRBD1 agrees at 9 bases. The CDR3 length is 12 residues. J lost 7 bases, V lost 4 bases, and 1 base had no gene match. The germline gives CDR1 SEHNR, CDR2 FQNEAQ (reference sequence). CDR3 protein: CASSWGQGEAFF. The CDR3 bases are TGTGCCAGCAGCTGGGGACAGGGTGAAGCTTTCTTT. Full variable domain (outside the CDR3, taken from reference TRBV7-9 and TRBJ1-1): DTGVSQNPRHKITKRGQNVTFRCDPISEHNRLYWYRQTLGQGPEFLTYFQNEAQLEKSRLLSDRFSAERPKGSFSTLEIQRTEQGDSAMYLCASSWGQGEAFFGQGTRLTVV.

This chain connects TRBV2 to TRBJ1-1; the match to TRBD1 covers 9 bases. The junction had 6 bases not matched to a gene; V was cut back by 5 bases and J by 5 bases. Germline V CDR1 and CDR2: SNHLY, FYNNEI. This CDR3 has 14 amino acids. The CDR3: CASSSRQGETEAFF. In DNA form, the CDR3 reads TGTGCCAGCAGTTCGAGACAGGGGGAGACTGAAGCTTTCTTT.

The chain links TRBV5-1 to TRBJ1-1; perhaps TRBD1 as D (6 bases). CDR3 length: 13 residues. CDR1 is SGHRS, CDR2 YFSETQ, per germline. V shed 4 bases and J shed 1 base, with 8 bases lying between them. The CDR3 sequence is CASSPRGNTEAFF. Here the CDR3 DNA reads TGCGCCAGCAGCCCCAGGGGGAACACTGAAGCTTTCTTT.

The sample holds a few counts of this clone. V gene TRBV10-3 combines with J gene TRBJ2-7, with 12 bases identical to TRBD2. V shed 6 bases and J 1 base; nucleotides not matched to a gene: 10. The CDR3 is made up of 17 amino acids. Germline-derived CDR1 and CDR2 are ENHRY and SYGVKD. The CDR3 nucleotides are TGTGCCATCAGGGATCCGGATGGACTAGCGGGGTCCTACGAGCAGTACTTC. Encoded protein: CAIRDPDGLAGSYEQYF.

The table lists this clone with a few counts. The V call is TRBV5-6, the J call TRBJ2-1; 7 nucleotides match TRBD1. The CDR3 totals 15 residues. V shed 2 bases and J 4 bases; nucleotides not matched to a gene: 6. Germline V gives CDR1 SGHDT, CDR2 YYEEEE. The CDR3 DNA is TGTGCCAGCAGCTTCGGTAGGGGGCCTTACAATGAGCAGTTCTTC. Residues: CASSFGRGPYNEQFF.

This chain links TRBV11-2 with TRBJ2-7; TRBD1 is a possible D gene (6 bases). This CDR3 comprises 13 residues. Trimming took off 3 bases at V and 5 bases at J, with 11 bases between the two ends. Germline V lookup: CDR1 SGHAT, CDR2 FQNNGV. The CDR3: CASSFSGAHEQYF. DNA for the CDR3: TGTGCCAGCAGCTTCTCAGGGGCCCACGAGCAGTACTTC. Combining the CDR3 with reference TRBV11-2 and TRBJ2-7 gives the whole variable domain EAGVAQSPRYKIIEKRQSVAFWCNPISGHATLYWYQQILGQGPKLLIQFQNNGVVDDSQLPKDRFSAERLKGVDSTLKIQPAKLEDSAVYLCASSFSGAHEQYFGPGTRLTVT.

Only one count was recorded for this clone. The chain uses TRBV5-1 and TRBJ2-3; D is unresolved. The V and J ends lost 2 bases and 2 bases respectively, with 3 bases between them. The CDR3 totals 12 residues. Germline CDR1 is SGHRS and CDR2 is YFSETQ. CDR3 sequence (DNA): TGCGCCAGCAGCTTCCTCACAGATACGCAGTATTTT. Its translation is CASSFLTDTQYF.

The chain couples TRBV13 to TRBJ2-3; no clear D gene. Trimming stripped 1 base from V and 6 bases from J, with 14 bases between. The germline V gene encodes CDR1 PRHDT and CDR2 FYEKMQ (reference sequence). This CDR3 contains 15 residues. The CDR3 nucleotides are TGTGCCAGCAGCTTAGCGTTAGCTGGCAGCGATACGCAGTATTTT. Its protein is CASSLALAGSDTQYF. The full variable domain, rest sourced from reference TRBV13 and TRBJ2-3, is AAGVIQSPRHLIKEKRETATLKCYPIPRHDTVYWYQQGPGQDPQFLISFYEKMQSDKGSIPDRFSAQQFSDYHSELNMSSLELGDSALYFCASSLALAGSDTQYFGPGTRLTVL.

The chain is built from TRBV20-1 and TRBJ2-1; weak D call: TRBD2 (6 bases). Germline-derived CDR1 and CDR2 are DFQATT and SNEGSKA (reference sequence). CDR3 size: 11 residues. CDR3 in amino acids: CSGWGVEEQFF. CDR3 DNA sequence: TGCAGCGGATGGGGGGTAGAAGAGCAGTTCTTC.

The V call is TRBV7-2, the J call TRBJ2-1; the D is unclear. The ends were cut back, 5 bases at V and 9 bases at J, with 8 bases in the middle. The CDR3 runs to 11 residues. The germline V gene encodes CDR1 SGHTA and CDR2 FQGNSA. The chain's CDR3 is CASSQGAEQFF. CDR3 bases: TGTGCCAGCAGCCAAGGAGCTGAGCAGTTCTTC.

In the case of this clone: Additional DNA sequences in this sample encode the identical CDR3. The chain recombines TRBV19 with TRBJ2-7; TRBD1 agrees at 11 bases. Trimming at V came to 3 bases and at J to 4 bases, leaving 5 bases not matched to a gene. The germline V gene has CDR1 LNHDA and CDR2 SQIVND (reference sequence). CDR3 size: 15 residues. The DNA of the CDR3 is TGTGCCAGTAGTATGGGCGGACAGGGGGCGTACGAGCAGTACTTC. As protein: CASSMGGQGAYEQYF.

This CDR3 is CASSLGQGKGNEQYF. The CDR3 DNA is TGTGCCAGCAGCCTAGGACAGGGGAAAGGCAACGAGCAGTACTTC. The J gene is TRBJ2-7, the V gene TRBV7-6; the match to TRBD1 covers 9 bases. CDR3 length equals 15 residues. V lost 5 bases and J lost 5; bases outside the gene matches: 10. Germline CDR1 SGHVS, CDR2 FNYEAQ.

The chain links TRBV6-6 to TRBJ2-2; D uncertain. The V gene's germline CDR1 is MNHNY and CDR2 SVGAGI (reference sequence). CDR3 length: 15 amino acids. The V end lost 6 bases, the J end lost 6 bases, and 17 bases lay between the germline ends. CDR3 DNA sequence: TGTGCCAGCAGCCACCCTATAAGGTCCGCCGGGGAGCTGTTTTTT. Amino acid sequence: CASSHPIRSAGELFF.